These T cell receptor beta chains were read from a single sample in a study of cytomegalovirus exposure and HLA in healthy donors. Only in-frame clones appear in the TCRdb table, and some are missing; sequencing was by immunoSEQ multiplex PCR. The clone table shows over 200,000 clones, with the ten largest holding roughly 0.98%. Material: PBMCs. Receptor source: a woman aged 30 to 39 in good health and CMV-seropositive. Both conserved end residues are part of each CDR3. A D gene is named only where the DNA matches it firmly.

j_call | v_call | d_call | cdr3_nt | cdr3_aa
TRBJ1-1 | TRBV5-1 | . | TGCGCCAGCACCCCACAGCCCTCTGCCACTGAAGCTTTCTTT | CASTPQPSATEAFF
TRBJ1-2 | TRBV5-1 | TRBD1 | TGCGCCAGCAGCCGCCCCCGGACAGGGGCCGAGGGATATGGCTACACCTTC | CASSRPRTGAEGYGYTF
TRBJ2-7 | TRBV9 | . | TGTGCCAGCAGCGACCAGAGGGCGGGCTCCTACGAGCAGTACTTC | CASSDQRAGSYEQYF
TRBJ2-7 | TRBV5-1 | . | TGCGCCAGCAGCCCAAGCCGGACAGGGAGGGCCTACGAGCAGTACTTC | CASSPSRTGRAYEQYF
TRBJ2-1 | TRBV18 | . | TGTGCCAGCTCACCACCGGACAGAAGCTCCTACAATGAGCAGTTCTTC | CASSPPDRSSYNEQFF
TRBJ2-2 | TRBV29-1 | TRBD2 | TGCAGCGCCAAACCACTAGCGGGGGTAACCGGGGAGCTGTTTTTT | CSAKPLAGVTGELFF
TRBJ2-7 | TRBV5-4 | TRBD2 | TGTGCCTCTTTAGCGGGAGGGCTCTACGAGCAGTACTTC | CASLAGGLYEQYF
TRBJ2-1 | TRBV15 | TRBD2 | TGTGCCACCAGCAGAGAGGTGGCTAGCGGACCTTTCTACAATGAGCAGTTCTTC | CATSREVASGPFYNEQFF
TRBJ1-1 | TRBV5-1 | TRBD1 | TGCGCCAGCAGCCTCCGACAGGGCCGTTCAACTGAAGCTTTCTTT | CASSLRQGRSTEAFF
TRBJ1-5 | TRBV28 | . | TGTGCCAGCAATTCGGACGGGAACTATCAGCCCCAGCATTTT | CASNSDGNYQPQHF
TRBJ2-5 | TRBV27 | TRBD2 | TGTGCCAGCAGTGCCTACGGACTAGTGGGGCCAGAGACCCAGTACTTC | CASSAYGLVGPETQYF
TRBJ2-7 | TRBV5-1 | TRBD1 | TGCGCCAGCAGCTTGGCCGCTCCGGGACAGGGTTGGGGCGAGCAGTACTTC | CASSLAAPGQGWGEQYF
TRBJ2-7 | TRBV7-6 | . | TGTGCCAGCAGCATTCAGGCCACCTACGAGCAGTACTTC | CASSIQATYEQYF
TRBJ2-5 | TRBV29-1 | . | TGCAGCGTTGGGCTCCCAGGGGAGACCCAGTACTTC | CSVGLPGETQYF
TRBJ1-1 | TRBV5-1 | TRBD1 | TGCGCCAGCAGCCCCAAGGACAGGGGCACTGAAGCTTTCTTT | CASSPKDRGTEAFF
TRBJ1-1 | TRBV7-9 | TRBD1 | TGTGCCAGCAGCTTCCGACAGGGGAACACTGAAGCTTTCTTT | CASSFRQGNTEAFF
TRBJ2-2 | TRBV12-5 | . | TGTGCTAGTGGTCAAGGAGCCGGGGAGCTGTTTTTT | CASGQGAGELFF
TRBJ2-3 | TRBV15 | TRBD2 | TGTGCCACAAGACCTAATCGACTAGCACTATTCACAGATACGCAGTATTTT | CATRPNRLALFTDTQYF
TRBJ1-4 | TRBV7-2 | TRBD1 | TGTGCCAGCAGCTTAGCCCCTTGGACAGGGGGGGGATCGGGGATTGAAAAACTGTTTTTT | CASSLAPWTGGGSGIEKLFF
TRBJ2-7 | TRBV15 | TRBD2 | TGTGCCACCAGCAGAGGTGGGACTAGCGGGGCCAACGAGCAGTACTTC | CATSRGGTSGANEQYF
TRBJ2-7 | TRBV27 | TRBD1 | TGTGCCAGCCCCCGGGACAGGGTCGACGAGCAGTACTTC | CASPRDRVDEQYF
TRBJ2-1 | TRBV5-5 | . | TGTGCCAGCAGCATTAGGTCCGACAGCCCTGACAATGAGCAGTTCTTC | CASSIRSDSPDNEQFF
TRBJ2-3 | TRBV5-1 | . | TGCGCCAGCAGCTACCGATTGGGGGGTATCTACGATACGCAGTATTTT | CASSYRLGGIYDTQYF
TRBJ1-4 | TRBV9 | . | TGTGCCAGCAGCGTACGGGCTAATGAAAAACTGTTTTTT | CASSVRANEKLFF
TRBJ2-7 | TRBV10-2 | . | TGCGCCAGCAGTGAGGGGACTGCGAGCTCCTACGAGCAGTACTTC | CASSEGTASSYEQYF
TRBJ1-2 | TRBV7-6 | . | TGTGCCAGCAGCCCCTCGGCAGGGGCTTTTAACTATGGCTACACCTTC | CASSPSAGAFNYGYTF
TRBJ1-2 | TRBV11-2 | TRBD1 | TGTGCCAGCAGCTCAAGACAGGGAGCTTATGGCTACACCTTC | CASSSRQGAYGYTF
TRBJ1-1 | TRBV5-3 | TRBD1 | TGTGCCAGAAGCGACAGGGGGGCGAACACTGAAGCTTTCTTT | CARSDRGANTEAFF
TRBJ1-1 | TRBV7-9 | TRBD1 | TGTGCCAGCAGCGTCGACAGGGAGGCTTTCTTT | CASSVDREAFF
TRBJ1-4 | TRBV6-5 | . | TGTGCCAGCAGTTCCCAGGGTCTGAATGAAAAACTGTTTTTT | CASSSQGLNEKLFF
TRBJ2-1 | TRBV28 | TRBD2 | TGTGCCAGCATCACAAGCGGGAGCGTCCCCAATGAGCAGTTCTTC | CASITSGSVPNEQFF
TRBJ1-5 | TRBV15 | TRBD1 | TGTGCCACCAGCAGCCTTCAAGGGGACAGGGCCTCGGATCAGCCCCAGCATTTT | CATSSLQGDRASDQPQHF
TRBJ2-1 | TRBV4-1 | TRBD2 | TGCGCCAGCAGCCGAACAGCGGGAAGCTCCTACAATGAGCAGTTCTTC | CASSRTAGSSYNEQFF
TRBJ2-1 | TRBV7-7 | TRBD2 | TGTGCCAGCAGCCGAGGGACTAGCGGGACTAATGAGCAGTTCTTC | CASSRGTSGTNEQFF
TRBJ2-3 | TRBV7-2 | . | TGTGCCAGCAGCCCTAGAGGGGGTTGGACAGATACGCAGTATTTT | CASSPRGGWTDTQYF
TRBJ2-7 | TRBV6-5 | . | TGTGCCAGCAGTTATTACAGCACGGGGGAGCAGTACTTC | CASSYYSTGEQYF
TRBJ2-3 | TRBV9 | TRBD2 | TGTGCCAGCAGCGTAGAACTAGCGGGAGTGGCAGATACGCAGTATTTT | CASSVELAGVADTQYF
TRBJ2-3 | TRBV5-1 | TRBD2 | TGCGCCAGCAGCTTGGCGGTAGCGGGGGGGCCGAGCACAGATACGCAGTATTTT | CASSLAVAGGPSTDTQYF
TRBJ1-2 | TRBV18 | . | TGTGCCAGCTCACCAAACAGGGAGGGTGGCTACACCTTC | CASSPNREGGYTF
TRBJ2-1 | TRBV11-2 | TRBD1 | TGTGCCAGCAGCCGGACAGGATCCTACAATGAGCAGTTCTTC | CASSRTGSYNEQFF
TRBJ2-3 | TRBV2 | . | TGTGCCAGCAGTGAAACAGCTACCCTGATTTCAGATACGCAGTATTTT | CASSETATLISDTQYF
TRBJ2-1 | TRBV6-5 | . | TGTGCCAGCAGCGACGAGGGGGGGCCCTACAATGAGCAGTTCTTC | CASSDEGGPYNEQFF
TRBJ2-7 | TRBV2 | TRBD1 | TGTGCCAGCAGTGAATGGTCGGGGACAGGGGGCGGATACGAGCAGTACTTC | CASSEWSGTGGGYEQYF
TRBJ2-5 | TRBV2 | . | TGTGCCAGCAGCGCCCGAGGGTATTCTACAGGGAAAGAGACCCAGTACTTC | CASSARGYSTGKETQYF
TRBJ1-2 | TRBV6-6 | TRBD1 | TGTGCCAGCAGTCTCTCCGACAGGGTCTATGGCTACACCTTC | CASSLSDRVYGYTF
TRBJ2-6 | TRBV11-2 | . | TGTGCCAGCAGCTTGTGGACAGACCCCCTGGCTGGGGCCAACGTCCTGACTTTC | CASSLWTDPLAGANVLTF
TRBJ1-2 | TRBV19 | TRBD1 | TGTGCCAGTAGTACGGACAGGGGACGCTCCATTGGAGGCTACACCTTC | CASSTDRGRSIGGYTF
TRBJ2-1 | TRBV11-3 | TRBD2 | TGTGCCAGCAGCGTAAGATCAGGGACTAGCGGGATAGGGGATGAGCAGTTCTTC | CASSVRSGTSGIGDEQFF
TRBJ1-2 | TRBV19 | . | TGTGCCAGCCGTCGAGAGGGCTACACCTTC | CASRREGYTF
TRBJ1-4 | TRBV29-1 | . | TGCAGCGTTTGTCAGGGCCCCGGAGGGGAAAAACTGTTTTTT | CSVCQGPGGEKLFF